This T cell receptor (beta chain) was profiled in a study of blood T cell repertoires in COVID-19. Study overall: There were acute and convalescent COVID-19 samples, and they came from the United States, Italy and Spain. From T cells, B-cell-depleted T cells, or PBMCs came the material, which was cDNA or gDNA.

The CDR3 contains 15 residues. Trimming at V came to 8 bases and at J to 2 bases, leaving 10 bases not matched to a gene. The germline V gene encodes CDR1 MNHEY and CDR2 SMNVEV (reference sequence). Original processing notes: Estimated nucleated cell counts came from reference gene primer amplification. Produced via immunoSEQ multiplex PCR; TCRdb's table is partial and in-frame only. For V, J and clone size, that table is used; D and trimming come from the DNA. The sample holds over 65,000 clones, 75% to 95% seen once. The source material was peripheral blood. The clonotype originates from a woman older than 75 with acute or convalescent COVID-19. The chain joins TRBV27 to TRBJ2-5, with 8 bases matching TRBD2. The CDR3 is CASGYAGGAQETQYF. CDR3 nucleotides: TGTGCCAGCGGATACGCCGGGGGGGCTCAAGAGACCCAGTACTTC.